This is a list of T cell receptor beta chains from one sample in a study of graft-versus-host responses after intestinal transplantation. Assay used: immunoSEQ multiplex PCR; TCRdb lists only in-frame clones, some missing. The data show over 10,000 clones, over 85% seen once. The source material was PBMCs, sampled roughly 1,000 days after intestinal transplantation. The receptors shown here come from a human patient who received an intestinal transplant, so some T cells may come from the graft donor. CDR3s include the opening cysteine and the closing phenylalanine or tryptophan. Fields, in order: D gene, V gene, clone size, J gene, CDR3 protein, CDR3 DNA. D genes are given only for firm matches. For some rows the clone size is stated as once, few or many, or as a class when expanded; others skip it.

>.|TRBV6-6|.|TRBJ1-6
CASQRGPYNSPLHF
TGTGCCAGCCAGCGCGGGCCCTATAATTCACCCCTCCACTTT
>.|TRBV6-5|few|TRBJ1-2
CASSYSRGAWGYGYTF
TGTGCCAGCAGTTACTCTCGGGGGGCCTGGGGGTATGGCTACACCTTC
>.|TRBV7-9|.|TRBJ2-1
CASSGVSYNEQFF
TGTGCCAGCAGCGGGGTTTCCTACAATGAGCAGTTCTTC
>.|TRBV4-1|.|TRBJ1-1
CASSQVGLVGLWNTEAFF
TGCGCCAGCAGCCAAGTTGGTCTAGTGGGCTTATGGAACACTGAAGCTTTCTTT
>.|TRBV7-6|.|TRBJ2-7
CASSSAWEEFRSYEQYF
TGTGCCAGCAGCTCCGCATGGGAGGAGTTCCGGTCCTACGAGCAGTACTTC
>.|TRBV7-3|.|TRBJ2-3
CASSLSPRGLGGQDTQYF
TGTGCCAGCAGCTTATCTCCCCGAGGTTTGGGGGGGCAGGATACGCAGTATTTT
>.|TRBV4-1|once|TRBJ1-2
CASSQGAANSFYGYTF
TGCGCCAGCAGCCAGGGGGCGGCAAATTCCTTCTATGGCTACACCTTC
>TRBD1|TRBV29-1|.|TRBJ1-1
CSVDPGTGSIGEAFF
TGCAGCGTTGATCCCGGGACAGGTAGTATCGGGGAAGCTTTCTTT
>TRBD2|TRBV6-4|.|TRBJ2-1
CASSVSGGAGNEQFF
TGTGCCAGCTCAGTTAGCGGGGGGGCAGGGAATGAGCAGTTCTTC
>TRBD1|TRBV6-6|.|TRBJ1-4
CASSWRRQGTNEKLFF
TGTGCCAGCAGTTGGCGAAGACAGGGGACTAATGAAAAACTGTTTTTT
>.|TRBV6-6|.|TRBJ1-2
CASSYGEGDVYTF
TGTGCCAGCAGTTACGGGGAAGGGGACGTCTACACCTTC
>.|TRBV5-6|.|TRBJ1-5
CASSPGEGQPQHF
TGTGCCAGCAGCCCGGGGGAGGGTCAGCCCCAGCATTTT
>.|TRBV9|.|TRBJ2-1
CASSATGGAYNEQFF
TGTGCCAGCAGCGCGACAGGAGGGGCCTACAATGAGCAGTTCTTC
>.|TRBV6-1|once|TRBJ2-7
CASSVADSSYEQYF
TGTGCCAGCAGTGTAGCGGACAGCTCCTACGAGCAGTACTTC
>.|TRBV11-2|.|TRBJ2-7
CASSLGLHSSYEQYF
TGTGCCAGCAGCTTAGGTCTACACAGCTCCTACGAGCAGTACTTC
>.|TRBV18|.|TRBJ1-1
CASSPGRTEAFF
TGTGCCAGCTCACCAGGGCGCACTGAAGCTTTCTTT
>.|TRBV18|.|TRBJ1-6
CASSPSQDRAAPLHF
TGTGCCAGCTCACCAAGTCAGGATAGAGCGGCACCCCTCCACTTT
>.|TRBV13|.|TRBJ2-7
CASSLAGVPPYEQYF
TGTGCCAGCAGCTTAGCGGGGGTGCCACCCTACGAGCAGTACTTC
>.|TRBV9|.|TRBJ2-7
CASSAGRTDSSYEQYF
TGTGCCAGCAGCGCGGGACGGACCGACAGCTCCTACGAGCAGTACTTC
>TRBD1|TRBV6-1|few|TRBJ2-7
CASSGTGPYEQYF
TGTGCCAGCAGTGGGACAGGGCCCTACGAGCAGTACTTC
>.|TRBV13|.|TRBJ1-2
CASSLGVEGYTF
TGTGCCAGCAGCTTGGGGGTAGAAGGCTACACCTTC
>.|TRBV6-6|.|TRBJ2-5
CASSVGPEETQYF
TGTGCCAGCAGTGTAGGACCAGAAGAGACCCAGTACTTC
>TRBD2|TRBV29-1|.|TRBJ2-1
CSVSGGSDNEQFF
TGCAGCGTTAGCGGGGGGTCGGACAATGAGCAGTTCTTC
>.|TRBV25-1|.|TRBJ1-1
CASSARTEAFF
TGTGCCAGCAGTGCACGGACAGAAGCTTTCTTT
>.|TRBV20-1|.|TRBJ2-7
CSAPGPYEQYF
TGCAGTGCCCCGGGACCCTACGAGCAGTACTTC
>.|TRBV6-1|.|TRBJ2-7
CASSDYGSYEQYF
TGTGCCAGCAGCGACTATGGCTCCTACGAGCAGTACTTC
>.|TRBV15|.|TRBJ2-7
CATSRVGTTYEQYF
TGTGCCACCAGCAGAGTGGGCACAACCTACGAGCAGTACTTC
>.|TRBV7-9|.|TRBJ1-2
CASSSWGANYGYTF
TGTGCCAGCAGCTCATGGGGAGCTAACTATGGCTACACCTTC
>TRBD2|TRBV6-4|.|TRBJ2-7
CASSDSRGGSTYEQYF
TGTGCCAGCAGTGACTCTCGGGGGGGGTCCACCTACGAGCAGTACTTC
>.|TRBV5-1|.|TRBJ1-2
CASSYSGADYGYTF
TGCGCCAGCAGCTATTCGGGGGCGGACTATGGCTACACCTTC
>.|TRBV7-9|.|TRBJ2-2
CANPPAWQRAVPGELFF
TGTGCCAACCCCCCAGCTTGGCAACGGGCAGTCCCCGGGGAGCTGTTTTTT
>TRBD2|TRBV19|few|TRBJ2-3
CATALADLTDTQYF
TGTGCCACCGCCCTAGCGGACCTCACAGATACGCAGTATTTT
>.|TRBV18|.|TRBJ2-4
CASSPPGRANIQYF
TGTGCCAGCTCACCACCGGGCAGAGCTAACATTCAGTACTTC
>.|TRBV9|.|TRBJ2-6
CASSPRQKDWDSGANVLTF
TGTGCCAGCAGCCCCCGACAGAAGGACTGGGACTCTGGGGCCAACGTCCTGACTTTC
>.|TRBV7-3|.|TRBJ2-3
CASSLSSTEGTQYF
TGTGCCAGCAGCTTATCGTCCACGGAAGGCACGCAGTATTTT
>.|TRBV18|.|TRBJ1-6
CASSRDTDSPLHF
TGTGCCAGCTCACGGGACACCGATTCACCCCTCCACTTT
>.|TRBV4-1|.|TRBJ1-5
CASSQDAGAGQPQHF
TGCGCCAGCAGCCAAGATGCGGGGGCCGGGCAGCCCCAGCATTTT
>TRBD2|TRBV2|.|TRBJ2-1
CASTASGGFNEQFF
TGTGCCAGCACGGCTAGCGGGGGGTTCAATGAGCAGTTCTTC
>TRBD1|TRBV7-7|.|TRBJ2-2
CASSFQTGGTGELFF
TGTGCTAGCAGCTTCCAGACAGGGGGGACCGGGGAGCTGTTTTTT
>.|TRBV4-2|.|TRBJ2-7
CASSQAGSNYEQYF
TGTGCCAGCAGCCAAGCCGGGAGCAACTACGAGCAGTACTTC
>.|TRBV7-2|.|TRBJ2-7
CASSLVVEQYF
TGTGCCAGCAGCTTAGTTGTCGAGCAGTACTTC
>.|TRBV7-8|.|TRBJ1-2
CASSPNENGYTF
TGTGCCAGCAGCCCCAACGAGAATGGCTACACCTTC
>.|TRBV7-3|.|TRBJ1-3
CASSPGPYSGNTIYF
TGTGCCAGCAGCCCGGGCCCGTACTCTGGAAACACCATATATTTT
>.|TRBV14|.|TRBJ1-2
CASSQTPWGVGYTF
TGTGCCAGCAGCCAAACCCCGTGGGGGGTTGGCTACACCTTC
>.|TRBV18|.|TRBJ1-5
CASSPDSSNQPQHF
TGTGCCAGCTCACCAGACAGTAGCAATCAGCCCCAGCATTTT
>.|TRBV6-1|.|TRBJ2-1
CASSASGGYNEQFF
TGTGCCAGCAGCGCGAGTGGGGGCTACAATGAGCAGTTCTTC
>.|TRBV29-1|once|TRBJ1-4
CSALQGSSEKLFF
TGCAGCGCCCTCCAGGGGTCTAGTGAAAAACTGTTTTTT
>.|TRBV6-1|.|TRBJ2-5
CASSGETQYF
TGTGCCAGCAGCGGAGAGACCCAGTACTTC
>TRBD2|TRBV29-1|.|TRBJ2-7
CSVAAGVSYEQYF
TGCAGCGTTGCGGCGGGGGTCTCCTACGAGCAGTACTTC
>.|TRBV5-1|.|TRBJ1-4
CASSPAEGRGKLFF
TGCGCCAGCAGCCCCGCGGAGGGAAGGGGAAAACTGTTTTTT
>.|TRBV21-1|.|TRBJ1-5
CASTTKGAGQGGIYSNQPQHF
TGTGCCAGCACCACGAAGGGGGCGGGACAGGGGGGGATCTATAGCAATCAGCCCCAGCATTTT
>.|TRBV6-9|.|TRBJ1-1
CASSSPTGEVNTEAFF
TGTGCCAGCAGTTCCCCGACAGGCGAGGTGAACACTGAAGCTTTCTTT
>.|TRBV25-1|.|TRBJ1-2
CASSRGTAGYTF
TGTGCCAGCAGCAGAGGGACGGCGGGCTACACCTTC